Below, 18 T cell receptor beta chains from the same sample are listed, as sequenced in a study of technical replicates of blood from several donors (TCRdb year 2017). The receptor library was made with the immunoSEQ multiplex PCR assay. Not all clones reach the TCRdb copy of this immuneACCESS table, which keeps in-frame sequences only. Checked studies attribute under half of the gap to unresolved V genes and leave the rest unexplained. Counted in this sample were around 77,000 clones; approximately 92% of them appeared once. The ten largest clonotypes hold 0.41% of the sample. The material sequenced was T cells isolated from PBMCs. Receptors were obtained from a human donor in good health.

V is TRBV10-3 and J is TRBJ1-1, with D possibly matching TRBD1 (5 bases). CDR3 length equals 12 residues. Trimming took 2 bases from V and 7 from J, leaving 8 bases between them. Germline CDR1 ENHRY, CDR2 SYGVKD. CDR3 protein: CAISEDSIEAFF. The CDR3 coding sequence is TGTGCCATCAGTGAGGACAGCATTGAAGCTTTCTTT.

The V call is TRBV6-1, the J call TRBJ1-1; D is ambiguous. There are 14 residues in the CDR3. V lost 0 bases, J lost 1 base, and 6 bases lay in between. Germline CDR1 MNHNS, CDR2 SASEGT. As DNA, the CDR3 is TGTGCCAGCAGTGAAGCAAAGAGGAACACTGAAGCTTTCTTT. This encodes CASSEAKRNTEAFF.

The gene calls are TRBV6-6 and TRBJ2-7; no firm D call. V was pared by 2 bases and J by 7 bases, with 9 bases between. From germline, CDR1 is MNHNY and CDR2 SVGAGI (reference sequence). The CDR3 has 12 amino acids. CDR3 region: CASSYGPIEQYF. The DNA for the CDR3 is TGTGCCAGCAGTTACGGCCCAATAGAGCAGTACTTC.

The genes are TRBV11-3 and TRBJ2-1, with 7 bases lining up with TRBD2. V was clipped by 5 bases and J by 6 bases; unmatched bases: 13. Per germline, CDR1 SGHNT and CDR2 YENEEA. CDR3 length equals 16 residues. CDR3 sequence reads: CASSPFAGEGFNEQFF. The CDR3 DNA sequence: TGTGCCAGCAGCCCCTTCGCGGGAGAGGGTTTCAATGAGCAGTTCTTC. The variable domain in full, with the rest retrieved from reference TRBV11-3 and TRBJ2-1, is EAGVVQSPRYKIIEKKQPVAFWCNPISGHNTLYWYLQNLGQGPELLIRYENEEAVDDSQLPKDRFSAERLKGVDSTLKIQPAELGDSAVYLCASSPFAGEGFNEQFFGPGTRLTVL.

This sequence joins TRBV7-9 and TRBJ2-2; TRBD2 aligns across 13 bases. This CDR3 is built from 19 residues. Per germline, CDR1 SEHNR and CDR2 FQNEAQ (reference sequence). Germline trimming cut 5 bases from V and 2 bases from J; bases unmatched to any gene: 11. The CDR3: CASSPLPGLAGSNTGELFF. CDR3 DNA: TGTGCCAGCAGCCCATTACCGGGACTAGCGGGGTCCAACACCGGGGAGCTGTTTTTT.

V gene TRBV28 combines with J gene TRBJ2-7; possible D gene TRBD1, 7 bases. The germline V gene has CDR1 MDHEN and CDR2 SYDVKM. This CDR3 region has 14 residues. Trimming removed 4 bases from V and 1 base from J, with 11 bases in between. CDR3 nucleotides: TGTGCCAGCAGTTGGCGGGACAGATCCTACGAGCAGTACTTC. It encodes CASSWRDRSYEQYF.

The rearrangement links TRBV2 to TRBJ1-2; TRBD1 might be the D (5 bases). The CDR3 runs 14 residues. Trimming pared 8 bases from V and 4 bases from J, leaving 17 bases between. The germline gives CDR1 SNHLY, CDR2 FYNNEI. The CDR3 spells CASGGRAESYGYTF. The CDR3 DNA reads TGTGCCAGCGGGGGGAGGGCAGAGAGCTATGGCTACACCTTC.

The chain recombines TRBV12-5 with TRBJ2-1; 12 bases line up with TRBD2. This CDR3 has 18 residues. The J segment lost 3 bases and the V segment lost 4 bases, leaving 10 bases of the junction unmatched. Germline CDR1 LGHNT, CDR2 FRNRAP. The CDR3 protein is CASGSQETSGRHYNEQFF. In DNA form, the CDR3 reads TGTGCTAGTGGTTCGCAGGAGACTAGCGGGAGACACTACAATGAGCAGTTCTTC.

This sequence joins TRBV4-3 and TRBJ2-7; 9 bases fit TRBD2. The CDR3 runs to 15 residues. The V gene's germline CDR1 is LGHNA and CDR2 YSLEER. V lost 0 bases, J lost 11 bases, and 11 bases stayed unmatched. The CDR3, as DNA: TGCGCCAGCAGCCAAGATACTGGCGGGGGGGAGAGCAAGTACTTC. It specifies CASSQDTGGGESKYF.

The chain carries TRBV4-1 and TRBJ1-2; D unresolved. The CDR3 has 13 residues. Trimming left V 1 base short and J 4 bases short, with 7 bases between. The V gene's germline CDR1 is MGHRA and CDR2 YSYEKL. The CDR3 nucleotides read TGCGCCAGCAGCCAAGGAGTGGTCTATGGCTACACCTTC. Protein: CASSQGVVYGYTF.

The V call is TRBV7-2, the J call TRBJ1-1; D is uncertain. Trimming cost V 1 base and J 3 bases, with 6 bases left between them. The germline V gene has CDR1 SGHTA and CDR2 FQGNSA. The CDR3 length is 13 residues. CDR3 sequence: CASSLDRDTEAFF. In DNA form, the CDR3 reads TGTGCCAGCAGCTTAGATAGAGACACTGAAGCTTTCTTT.

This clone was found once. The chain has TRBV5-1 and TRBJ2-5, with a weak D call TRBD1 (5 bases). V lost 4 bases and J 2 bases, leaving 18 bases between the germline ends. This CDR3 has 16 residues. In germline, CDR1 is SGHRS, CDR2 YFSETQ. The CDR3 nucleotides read TGCGCCAGCAGCCCACGACAGCTCCCGAGTCAAGAGACCCAGTACTTC. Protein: CASSPRQLPSQETQYF.

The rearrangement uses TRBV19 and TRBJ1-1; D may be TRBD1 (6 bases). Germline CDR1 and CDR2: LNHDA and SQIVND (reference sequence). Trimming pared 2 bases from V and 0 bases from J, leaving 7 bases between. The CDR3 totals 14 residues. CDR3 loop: CASSITGMNTEAFF. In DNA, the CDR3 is TGTGCCAGTAGTATAACAGGGATGAACACTGAAGCTTTCTTT.

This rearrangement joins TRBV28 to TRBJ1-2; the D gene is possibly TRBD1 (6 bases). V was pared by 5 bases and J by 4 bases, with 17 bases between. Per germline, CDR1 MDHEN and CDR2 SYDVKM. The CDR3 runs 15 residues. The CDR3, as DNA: TGTGCCAGCAGTCCCCGGGGGGGCTCCTCCTATGGCTACACCTTC. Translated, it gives CASSPRGGSSYGYTF.

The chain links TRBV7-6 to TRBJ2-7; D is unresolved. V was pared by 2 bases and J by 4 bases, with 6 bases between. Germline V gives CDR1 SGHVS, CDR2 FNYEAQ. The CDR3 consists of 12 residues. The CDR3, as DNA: TGTGCCAGCAGCTTAATGGAGTACGAGCAGTACTTC. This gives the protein CASSLMEYEQYF.

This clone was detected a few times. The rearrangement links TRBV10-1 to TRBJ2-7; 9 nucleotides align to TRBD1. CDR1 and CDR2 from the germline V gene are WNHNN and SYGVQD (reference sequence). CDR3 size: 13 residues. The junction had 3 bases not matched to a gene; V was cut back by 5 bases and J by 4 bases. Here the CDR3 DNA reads TGCGCCAGCAGTAGGGACAGGGCATACGAGCAGTACTTC. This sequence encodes CASSRDRAYEQYF.

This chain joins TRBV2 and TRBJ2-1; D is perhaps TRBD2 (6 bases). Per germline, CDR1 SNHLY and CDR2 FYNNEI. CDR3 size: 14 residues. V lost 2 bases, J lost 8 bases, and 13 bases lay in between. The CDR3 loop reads CASSEPGVVYEQFF. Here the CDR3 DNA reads TGTGCCAGCAGTGAACCGGGAGTCGTATATGAGCAGTTCTTC.

For the CDR3, the DNA is TGCGCCAGCAGCCAAGTAAGGCCGGGGGGAACAGATACGCAGTATTTT. This sequence encodes CASSQVRPGGTDTQYF. V gene TRBV4-3 combines with J gene TRBJ2-3; 7 bases map to TRBD2. Trimming removed 1 base from V and 3 bases from J; junction bases left unmatched: 7. CDR1 is LGHNA and CDR2 is YSLEER in the germline V gene. The CDR3 totals 16 residues.